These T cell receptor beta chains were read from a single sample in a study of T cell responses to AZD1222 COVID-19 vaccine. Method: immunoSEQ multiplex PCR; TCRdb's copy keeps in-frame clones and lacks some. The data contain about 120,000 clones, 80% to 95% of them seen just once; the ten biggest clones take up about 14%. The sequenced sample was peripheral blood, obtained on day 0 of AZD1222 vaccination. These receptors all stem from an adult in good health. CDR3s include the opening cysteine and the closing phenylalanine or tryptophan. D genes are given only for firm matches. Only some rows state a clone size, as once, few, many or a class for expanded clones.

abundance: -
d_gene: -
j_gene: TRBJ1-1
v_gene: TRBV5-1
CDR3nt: TGCGCCAGCAGCGGGACAAGGCCGAACACTGAAGCTTTCTTT
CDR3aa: CASSGTRPNTEAFF

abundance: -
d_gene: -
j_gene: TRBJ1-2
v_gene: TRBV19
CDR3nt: TGTGCCAGTAGTACCTACACAGTCGGGTATGGCTACACCTTC
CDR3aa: CASSTYTVGYGYTF

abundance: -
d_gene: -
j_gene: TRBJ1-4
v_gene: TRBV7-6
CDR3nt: TGTGCCAGCAGCTTAGATATGAGACAGAAAAATGAAAAACTGTTTTTT
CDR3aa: CASSLDMRQKNEKLFF

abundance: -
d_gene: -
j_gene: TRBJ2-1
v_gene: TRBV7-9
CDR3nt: TGTGCCAGCAGCTTAATAGTCGACAGAGACTACAATGAGCAGTTCTTC
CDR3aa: CASSLIVDRDYNEQFF

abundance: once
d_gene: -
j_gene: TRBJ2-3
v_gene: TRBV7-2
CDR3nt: TGTGCCAGCAGCTTGGGGACCAGCACAGATACGCAGTATTTT
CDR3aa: CASSLGTSTDTQYF

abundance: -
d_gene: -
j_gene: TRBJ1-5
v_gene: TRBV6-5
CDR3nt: TGTGCCAGCAGTCTCAGGAGAAATCAGCCCCAGCATTTT
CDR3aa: CASSLRRNQPQHF

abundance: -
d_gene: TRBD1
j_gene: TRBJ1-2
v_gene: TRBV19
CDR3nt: TGTGCCAGTAGTATTGTCCGGACAGGGGGCTATGGCTACACCTTC
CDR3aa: CASSIVRTGGYGYTF

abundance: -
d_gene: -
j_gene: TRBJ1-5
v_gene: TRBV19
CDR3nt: TGTGCCAGTAGGGGGGAGGGAGGATATAGCAATCAGCCCCAGCATTTT
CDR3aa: CASRGEGGYSNQPQHF

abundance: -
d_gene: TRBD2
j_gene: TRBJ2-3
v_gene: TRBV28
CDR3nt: TGTGCCAGCACGTGGACTAGCGGGAGTATTGGAGATACGCAGTATTTT
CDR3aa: CASTWTSGSIGDTQYF

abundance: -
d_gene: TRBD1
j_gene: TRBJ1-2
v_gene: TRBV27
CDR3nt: TGTGCCAGCAGTTTTTTTCCGGGACAGGGCTATGGCTACACCTTC
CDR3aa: CASSFFPGQGYGYTF

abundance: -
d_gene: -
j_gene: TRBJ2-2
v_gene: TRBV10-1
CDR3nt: TGCGCCAGCAGACAGGGTTCCACCGGGGAGCTGTTTTTT
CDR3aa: CASRQGSTGELFF

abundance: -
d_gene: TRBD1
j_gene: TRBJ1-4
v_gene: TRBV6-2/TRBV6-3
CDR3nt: TGTGCCAGCAGCAAGACAGGGGCGGCTAATGAAAAACTGTTTTTT
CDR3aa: CASSKTGAANEKLFF

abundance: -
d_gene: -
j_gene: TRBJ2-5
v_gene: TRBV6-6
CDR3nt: TGTGCCAGCACCTTAAGGGGAATCGAAGAGACCCAGTACTTC
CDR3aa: CASTLRGIEETQYF

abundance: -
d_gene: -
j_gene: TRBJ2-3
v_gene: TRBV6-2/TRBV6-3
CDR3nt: TGTGCCAGCAGTTACCCGGATACGCAGTATTTT
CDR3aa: CASSYPDTQYF

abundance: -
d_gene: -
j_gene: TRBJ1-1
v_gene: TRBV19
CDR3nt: TGTGCCAGTAGAATTACAGGGAACACTGAAGCTTTCTTT
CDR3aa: CASRITGNTEAFF

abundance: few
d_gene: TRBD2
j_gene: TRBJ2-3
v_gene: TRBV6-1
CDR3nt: TGTGCCAGCAGTGAAAATCCGGGGGGGGGCTCAGATACGCAGTATTTT
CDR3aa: CASSENPGGGSDTQYF

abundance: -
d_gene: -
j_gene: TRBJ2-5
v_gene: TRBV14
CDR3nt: TGTGCCAGCAGCCAGGAGGTCCCGGAGACCCAGTACTTC
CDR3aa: CASSQEVPETQYF

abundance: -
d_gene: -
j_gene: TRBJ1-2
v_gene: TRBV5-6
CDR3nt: TGTGCCAGCAGCTCCTTGGGCGCAACCGCCTATGGCTACACCTTC
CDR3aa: CASSSLGATAYGYTF

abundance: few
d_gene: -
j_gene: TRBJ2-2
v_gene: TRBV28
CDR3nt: TGTGCCAGCAGTTTGGCCGCCACCGGGGAGCTGTTTTTT
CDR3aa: CASSLAATGELFF

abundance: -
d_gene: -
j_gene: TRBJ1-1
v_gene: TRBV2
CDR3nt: TGTGCCAGCAGTGATTTTGCCACGAACACTGAAGCTTTCTTT
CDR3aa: CASSDFATNTEAFF

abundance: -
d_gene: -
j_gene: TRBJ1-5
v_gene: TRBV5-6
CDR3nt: TGTGCCAGCAGCTTGGGAGGGTTTAGCAATCAGCCCCAGCATTTT
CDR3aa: CASSLGGFSNQPQHF

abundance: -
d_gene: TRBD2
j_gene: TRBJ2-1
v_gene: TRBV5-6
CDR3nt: TGTGCCAGCAGCCCTATAGCGGGAGTAGTGAATGAGCAGTTCTTC
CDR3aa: CASSPIAGVVNEQFF

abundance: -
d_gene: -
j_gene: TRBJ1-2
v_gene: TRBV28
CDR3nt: TGTGCCAGCAGCCTTCCGGGGGTAGGCTATGGCTACACCTTC
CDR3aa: CASSLPGVGYGYTF

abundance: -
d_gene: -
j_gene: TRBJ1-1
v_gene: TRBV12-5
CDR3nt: TGTGCTAGTGGTTTGACGATGACAGGTAACACTGAAGCTTTCTTT
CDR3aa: CASGLTMTGNTEAFF

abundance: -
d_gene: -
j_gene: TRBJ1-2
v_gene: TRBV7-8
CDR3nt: TGTGCCAGCAGCTTATTCGCCCTCTTACAAAGGGGCTTTGACTATGGCTACACCTTC
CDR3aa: CASSLFALLQRGFDYGYTF

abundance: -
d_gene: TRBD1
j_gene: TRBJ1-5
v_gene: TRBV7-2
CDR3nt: TGTGCCAGCAGAGAGACAGGGATTAGCAATCAGCCCCAGCATTTT
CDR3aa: CASRETGISNQPQHF

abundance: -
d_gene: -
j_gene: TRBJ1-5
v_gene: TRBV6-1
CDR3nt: TGTGCCAGCAGTGAATTAGTTCAGCCCCAGCATTTT
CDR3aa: CASSELVQPQHF

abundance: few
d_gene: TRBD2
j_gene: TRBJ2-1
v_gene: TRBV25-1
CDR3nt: TGTGCCAGCAAGACTAGCGGGGGGGCAGGCTCCTACAATGAGCAGTTCTTC
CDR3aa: CASKTSGGAGSYNEQFF

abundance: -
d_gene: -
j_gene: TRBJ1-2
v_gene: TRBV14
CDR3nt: TGTGCCAGCAGCCTCGACAGACATTATGGCTACACCTTC
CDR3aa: CASSLDRHYGYTF

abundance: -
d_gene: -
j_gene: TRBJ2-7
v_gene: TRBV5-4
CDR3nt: TGTGCCAGCAACAATGCAGGGGAGGGGGCCTACGAGCAGTACTTC
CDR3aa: CASNNAGEGAYEQYF

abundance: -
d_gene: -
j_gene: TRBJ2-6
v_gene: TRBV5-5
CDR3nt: TGTGCCAGCAGCCGTGACAGCTCTGGGGCCAACGTCCTGACTTTC
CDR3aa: CASSRDSSGANVLTF

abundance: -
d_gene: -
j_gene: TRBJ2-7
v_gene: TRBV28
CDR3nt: TGTGCCAGCAGTTTATCCCCTACTACAGGGAACGAGCAGTACTTC
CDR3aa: CASSLSPTTGNEQYF

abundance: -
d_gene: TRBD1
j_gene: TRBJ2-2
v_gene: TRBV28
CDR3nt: TGTGCCATCCAGACAGGGAAGATTACCGGGGAGCTGTTTTTT
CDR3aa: CAIQTGKITGELFF

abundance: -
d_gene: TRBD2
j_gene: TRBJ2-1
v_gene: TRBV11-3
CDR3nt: TGTGCCAGCAGCTCCGACCCCCTCGGACTAGAACGCAATGAGCAGTTCTTC
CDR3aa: CASSSDPLGLERNEQFF

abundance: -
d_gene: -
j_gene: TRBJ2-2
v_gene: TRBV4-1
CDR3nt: TGCGCCAGCAGCCAAGGTATGACCGGGGAGCTGTTTTTT
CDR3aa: CASSQGMTGELFF

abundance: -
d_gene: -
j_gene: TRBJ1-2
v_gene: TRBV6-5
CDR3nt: TGTGCCAGCATGCTTGACCTAACCCCCTATGGCTACACCTTC
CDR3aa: CASMLDLTPYGYTF

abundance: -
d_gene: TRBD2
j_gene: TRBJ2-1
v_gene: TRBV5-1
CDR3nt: TGCGCCAGCAGCGCTGGACTAGCGGGAGTCAATGAGCAGTTCTTC
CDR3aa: CASSAGLAGVNEQFF

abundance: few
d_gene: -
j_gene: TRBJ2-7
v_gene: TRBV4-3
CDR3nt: TGCGCCAGCAGCGTCACTAGCTCACGACACGAGCAGTACTTC
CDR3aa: CASSVTSSRHEQYF

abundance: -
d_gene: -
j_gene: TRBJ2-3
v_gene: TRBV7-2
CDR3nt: TGTGCCAGCAGCTTAACGACGTTCACAGATACGCAGTATTTT
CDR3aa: CASSLTTFTDTQYF

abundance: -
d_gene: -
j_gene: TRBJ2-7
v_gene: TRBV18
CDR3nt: TGTGCCAGCTCACCTCGGACAGACTCCTACGAGCAGTACTTC
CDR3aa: CASSPRTDSYEQYF

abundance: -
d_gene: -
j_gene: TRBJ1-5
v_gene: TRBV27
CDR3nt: TGTGCCAGCAGTTTTCTTCCGGGACCCCCGATTCAGCCCCAGCATTTT
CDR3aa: CASSFLPGPPIQPQHF

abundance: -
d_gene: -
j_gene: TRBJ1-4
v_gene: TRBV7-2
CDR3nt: TGTGCCAGCAGCTTAGCCAGAACTAATGAAAAACTGTTTTTT
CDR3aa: CASSLARTNEKLFF

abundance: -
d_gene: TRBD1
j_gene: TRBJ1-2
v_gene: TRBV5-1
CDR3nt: TGCGCCAGCTCAGAAGACAGGGTCACCAACTATGGCTACACCTTC
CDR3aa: CASSEDRVTNYGYTF

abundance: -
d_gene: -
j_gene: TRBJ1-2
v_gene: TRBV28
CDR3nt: TGTGCCAGCAGTTTATATTTGGCGGCTAACTATGGCTACACCTTC
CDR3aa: CASSLYLAANYGYTF

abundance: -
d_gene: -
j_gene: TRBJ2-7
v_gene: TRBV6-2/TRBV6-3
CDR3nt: TGTGCCAGCAGTCGGCGGGGTCCCTACGAGCAGTACTTC
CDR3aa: CASSRRGPYEQYF

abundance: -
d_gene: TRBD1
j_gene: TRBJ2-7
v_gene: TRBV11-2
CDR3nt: TGTGCCAGCAGCCCGACTTGGGAACCGGGACAGGGTAACTACGAGCAGTACTTC
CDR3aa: CASSPTWEPGQGNYEQYF

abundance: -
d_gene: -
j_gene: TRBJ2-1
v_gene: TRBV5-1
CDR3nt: TGCGCCAGCAGCTTGGCGGGGGCAGCGGTCGATGAGCAGTTCTTC
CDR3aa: CASSLAGAAVDEQFF

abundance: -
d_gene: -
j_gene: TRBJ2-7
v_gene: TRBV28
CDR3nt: TGTGCCAGCAGTCCAAGGGGGGTACGCTACGAGCAGTACTTC
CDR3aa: CASSPRGVRYEQYF

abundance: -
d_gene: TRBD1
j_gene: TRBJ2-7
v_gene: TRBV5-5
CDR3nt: TGTGCCAGCCGCCGGGCAGGGGGCGAGCAGTACTTC
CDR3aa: CASRRAGGEQYF

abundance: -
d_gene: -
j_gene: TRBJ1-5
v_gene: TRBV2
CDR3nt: TGTGCCTCCCAGGACAGAGGGTCGCAGCCCCAGCATTTT
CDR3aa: CASQDRGSQPQHF

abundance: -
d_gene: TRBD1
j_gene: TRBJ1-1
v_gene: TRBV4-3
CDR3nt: TGCGCCAGCAGCCAAGCCGGGACAGGGGACACTGAAGCTTTCTTT
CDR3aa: CASSQAGTGDTEAFF

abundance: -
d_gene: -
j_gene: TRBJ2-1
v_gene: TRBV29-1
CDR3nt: TGCAGCGCCAGAAGATTTCAGGGGCGCTCGGAGAATGAGCAGTTCTTC
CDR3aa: CSARRFQGRSENEQFF

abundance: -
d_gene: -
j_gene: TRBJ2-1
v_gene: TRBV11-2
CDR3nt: TGTGCCAGCAGCTTATTTGGGGGAGACTACAATGAGCAGTTCTTC
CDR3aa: CASSLFGGDYNEQFF

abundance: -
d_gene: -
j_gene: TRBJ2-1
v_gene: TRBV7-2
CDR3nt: TGTGCCAGCAGCCGCGTAAGCGGGCCCTCCCACAATGAGCAGTTCTTC
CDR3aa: CASSRVSGPSHNEQFF

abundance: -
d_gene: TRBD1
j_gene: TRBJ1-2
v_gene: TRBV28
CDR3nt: TGTGCCACACTCGACCTGCTACAGGGGGCCTTTGGCTACACCTTC
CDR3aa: CATLDLLQGAFGYTF

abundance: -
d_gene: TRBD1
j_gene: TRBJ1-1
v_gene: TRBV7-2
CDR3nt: TGTGCCAGCAGCTTAGCAGGGGGCGGCACTGAAGCTTTCTTT
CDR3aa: CASSLAGGGTEAFF

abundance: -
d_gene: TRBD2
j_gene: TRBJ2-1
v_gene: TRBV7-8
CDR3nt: TGTGCCAGCAGCTTATCCAGCGGGAGGGCCAGGTACAATGAGCAGTTCTTC
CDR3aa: CASSLSSGRARYNEQFF

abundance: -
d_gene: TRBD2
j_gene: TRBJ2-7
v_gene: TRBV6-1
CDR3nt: TGTGCCAGCAGTGAAGGGGCGGGGGGAAGCTACGAGCAGTACTTC
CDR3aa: CASSEGAGGSYEQYF

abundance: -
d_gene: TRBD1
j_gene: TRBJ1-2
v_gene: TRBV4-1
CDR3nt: TGCGCCAGCAGCCCCGGGACAGGCCTCTATGGCTACACCTTC
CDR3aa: CASSPGTGLYGYTF